The next 2 T cell receptor beta chains were all read from a single sample in a study of control samples from healthy donors and cancer patients. The protocol was immunoSEQ multiplex PCR, while the TCRdb copy is restricted to in-frame clones and leaves out a portion. Among 160,000 or so clones listed, 96% were seen once. The sequenced material came from blood. The receptor set was obtained from a woman in her 30s in good health.

This sequence joins TRBV5-1 and TRBJ1-2; 7 bases agree with TRBD1. There are 15 residues in the CDR3. Trimming at V came to 4 bases and at J to 3 bases, leaving 9 bases not matched to a gene. CDR1 and CDR2 (germline): SGHRS, YFSETQ. CDR3 nucleotide sequence: TGCGCCAGCAGCCCGAACCTACAGGGGTACTATGGCTACACCTTC. It codes for CASSPNLQGYYGYTF.

The V gene is TRBV5-6, the J gene TRBJ1-6, with D tentatively TRBD1 (6 bases). Trimming left V 6 bases short and J 7 bases short, with 23 bases between. The germline gives CDR1 SGHDT, CDR2 YYEEEE. The CDR3 contains 17 residues. Here the CDR3 DNA reads TGTGCCAGCACCAGGATAAACAGGGAAGGATCGAATTCACCCCTCCACTTT. This sequence encodes CASTRINREGSNSPLHF. Based on the CDR3 plus reference TRBV5-6 and TRBJ1-6, the full variable domain is DAGVTQSPTHLIKTRGQQVTLRCSPKSGHDTVSWYQQALGQGPQFIFQYYEEEERQRGNFPDRFSGHQFPNYSSELNVNALLLGDSALYLCASTRINREGSNSPLHFGNGTRLTVT.